This T cell receptor beta chain was sequenced during a study of blood T cell repertoires in COVID-19 (dated by TCRdb to 2018 to 2020). Context from the whole study: Samples from collaborators originated in the United States, Italy and Spain and spanned both the acute and convalescent phases of COVID-19. The material from the prospective study consisted of cDNA or gDNA derived from T cells, B-cell-depleted T cells, or PBMCs. Deeply sampled blood TCRbeta repertoires from subjects exposed to, actively infected with, or recovered from COVID-19 were included in the dataset. A freely available public database, intended as a resource for researchers studying the immune response to SARS-CoV-2, is where the repertoires were released. Samples came from the ongoing ImmuneRACE study (first 160 participants) plus 1,254 subjects from 6 global collaborators. A de-identified subject ID, COVID-19 status, age in years and sex were almost always included in the sample metadata. Where HLA class I and class II types were available, the types were taken from metadata supplied by the sample provider, not from assay-based typing. Study-level results and caveats: Clinical and demographic metadata were provided uncurated, with the amount varying by source and participant.

The cysteine opens and the phenylalanine closes a CDR3 of 14 amino acids. The read is trimmed to its CDR3 DNA, 42 bases read in frame from base 1. Deletion took 4 bases off V and 10 bases off J, with a span of 17 bases between the germline ends. CDR1 and CDR2 are read off the germline V gene (reference sequence) as WNHNN and SYGVQD. The collaborating institutions used their own protocols to collect whole blood in K2EDTA tubes. For TCRbeta analysis, collaborators shipped samples as frozen whole blood, isolated PBMCs, or DNA extracted from either of those sample types. Concerning this clone itself: This clone's antigen is unknown. The sample holds no much larger clone one base away, and base qualities are not on file.

TCRbeta CDR3 regions were amplified from genomic DNA using the immunoSEQ Assay, a bias-controlled multiplex PCR. Regarding the original processing steps: Within the assay, amplification of reference gene primers was used to estimate how many nucleated cells each sample contained. Sequence reads were collapsed and filtered to measure the absolute abundance of every unique TCRbeta CDR3 rearrangement. Productive Simpson clonality was computed per sample as the square root of Simpson's diversity index over productive rearrangements. TCRdb retrieved this table from immuneACCESS and kept in-frame rearrangements only. Not all clones are present; in checked studies, unresolved V genes account for under half, and no reason is known for the remainder. V and J calls and clone size are as listed in that table; D and trimming were resolved from the DNA. The sample table lists under 150,000 clones, 85% of them with a count of one. About 13% of the sample lies in the top ten.

The receptor was isolated from a human donor in a cohort sampled during active COVID-19. The sequenced sample was peripheral blood. The chain links TRBV10-1 with TRBJ2-1; perhaps TRBD2 is the D gene, with 6 bases matching. The CDR3 loop reads CASSGRDSSREQFF. The DNA sequence is given as TGCGCCAGCAGTGGTCGGGACTCCTCACGGGAGCAGTTCTTC.